The source of this T cell receptor beta chain is a study of cytomegalovirus exposure and HLA in healthy donors. This clone was seen only once. Its antigen remains unknown. Germline V gene sequence: CDR1 LNHDA, CDR2 SQIVND (reference sequence). V shed 8 bases and J 5 bases; nucleotides not matched to a gene: 5. This CDR3 spans 13 amino acids. The study's findings and limits: Specificity of a few CMV-associated chains for CMV antigens was verified in vitro.

The primer mix had 60 Vbeta and 13 Jbeta primers. Using immunoSEQ multiplex PCR, the repertoire was profiled, and TCRdb retains in-frame clones only, with some absent. In the table there are 110,000 to 150,000 clones, roughly four fifths of which are singletons. The sequenced sample was PBMCs. The rearrangement links TRBV19 to TRBJ2-5; 10 bases line up with TRBD2. The receptor was derived from a woman aged 50 to 60 in good health and CMV-seropositive. The CDR3 DNA reads as TGTGCCAGTGGAGGTAGCGGGGGGGAGACCCAGTACTTC. As protein: CASGGSGGETQYF.